Below are 13 T cell receptor beta chains sequenced from a single sample in a study of T cell changes during pregnancy in multiple sclerosis (dated by TCRdb to the late 2010s). Library construction relied on the immunoSEQ multiplex PCR assay. TCRdb re-hosts the immuneACCESS table, in-frame sequences only. Its copies lack some clones; in the studies checked, an unresolved V gene accounts for under half of them, and the cause for the rest is not known. The sample table shows about 110,000 clones, and just over 90% are seen once. Roughly 3.5% of the sample is taken by the ten largest. The sample consisted of peripheral blood, taken after pregnancy. The receptors derive from a female donor with multiple sclerosis, enrolled in a pregnancy study.

The chain has TRBV7-9 and TRBJ2-7; 7 nucleotides align to TRBD1. Germline V gives CDR1 SEHNR, CDR2 FQNEAQ (reference sequence). There are 15 residues in the CDR3. V lost 2 bases and J lost 3; bases outside the gene matches: 7. This CDR3 reads CASSLTDRIDYEQYF. The CDR3 DNA sequence: TGTGCCAGCAGCTTAACGGACAGGATAGACTACGAGCAGTACTTC.

As regards this clone: Since no conserved phenylalanine or tryptophan closes the CDR3, a read error is the likely cause. The limits of the CDR3 on the DNA are not certain, so only TCRdb's listed CDR3 is given. The chain has TRBV14 and TRBJ1-2; TRBD1, the table's D call, lacks a check against the DNA. Germline assignment: CDR1 SGHDN and CDR2 FVKESK. The CDR3 contains 12 residues when both ends are counted. This chain's CDR3 is CASSQRQGQTPV.

V gene TRBV13 combines with J gene TRBJ2-7, with 10 bases lining up with TRBD1. Germline-derived CDR1 and CDR2 are PRHDT and FYEKMQ (reference sequence). This CDR3 contains 14 residues. The J segment lost 4 bases and the V segment lost 5 bases, leaving 5 bases of the junction unmatched. CDR3 residues: CASSPPGQGYEQYF. The CDR3 DNA sequence: TGTGCCAGCAGCCCCCCGGGACAGGGGTACGAGCAGTACTTC.

This chain links TRBV5-1 with TRBJ2-3, with 7 bases aligning to TRBD2. The CDR3 is 13 residues long. CDR1 is SGHRS, CDR2 YFSETQ, per germline. Trimming removed 4 bases from V and 6 bases from J; junction bases left unmatched: 5. CDR3 protein: CASSAGRADTQYF. CDR3 in DNA: TGCGCCAGCAGCGCAGGGAGGGCGGATACGCAGTATTTT.

V is TRBV25-1 and J is TRBJ2-7; a possible D gene is TRBD2 (5 bases). Looked up from germline, CDR1 is MGHDK and CDR2 is SYGVNS. V shed 4 bases and J shed 6 bases, with 10 bases lying between them. The CDR3 runs 12 residues. The CDR3 DNA reads as TGTGCCAGCAGTGTAGGTGCGGGCGAGCAGTACTTC. Its protein is CASSVGAGEQYF.

This rearrangement joins TRBV11-2 to TRBJ1-4; maybe TRBD1 (6 bases). The V gene's germline CDR1 is SGHAT and CDR2 FQNNGV. The length of the CDR3 is 16 residues. Trimming removed 1 base at V and 7 bases at J, with 16 bases between. CDR3 in amino acids: CASSLAPSGVGEKLFF. CDR3 coding DNA: TGTGCCAGCAGCTTAGCTCCTTCAGGGGTGGGTGAAAAACTGTTTTTT.

The chain has TRBV29-1 and TRBJ1-3, with TRBD1 as a possible D gene (6 bases). The CDR3 has 13 residues. CDR1 and CDR2 from the germline V gene are SQVTM and ANQGSEA. Trimming took 6 bases from V and 2 from J, leaving 11 bases between them. The CDR3 region has the DNA TGCAGCGTGGCCAGGGGACCTGGAAACACCATATATTTT. Its translation: CSVARGPGNTIYF.

The CDR3: CASTPLGGSTAEAFF. The DNA for the CDR3 is TGTGCCAGCACCCCCCTGGGGGGGTCGACGGCTGAAGCTTTCTTT. This chain uses TRBV6-1 with TRBJ1-1, with D perhaps matching TRBD1 (5 bases). The CDR3 covers 15 residues. The germline V and J ends were trimmed by 7 bases and 6 bases, with 21 bases remaining between them. Germline V gene data show CDR1 as MNHNS and CDR2 as SASEGT.

The chain joins TRBV6-5 to TRBJ2-7; 13 bases are a match to TRBD2. The V gene end was trimmed by 6 bases and the J gene end by 2 bases; junction bases not matched to a gene: 4. Germline loops: CDR1 MNHEY, CDR2 SVGAGI. The CDR3 extends over 15 amino acids. In DNA, the CDR3 is TGTGCCAGCAGCAGCACTAGCGGGGGGGCCTACGAGCAGTACTTC. Its translation is CASSSTSGGAYEQYF.

J is TRBJ2-1 and V is TRBV29-1; perhaps TRBD1 as D (7 bases). Trimming cost V 3 bases and J 0 bases, with 12 bases left between them. This CDR3 is built from 15 residues. Germline V gene sequence: CDR1 SQVTM, CDR2 ANQGSEA. The CDR3 here is CSVEGGQSSYNEQFF. CDR3 sequence (DNA): TGCAGCGTTGAGGGGGGACAGAGCTCCTACAATGAGCAGTTCTTC.

The chain links TRBV28 to TRBJ1-5, with D hard to call. V was shortened by 7 bases and J by 1 base, with 17 bases between the two germline ends. The length of the CDR3 is 16 residues. Per germline, CDR1 MDHEN and CDR2 SYDVKM. CDR3 in DNA: TGTGCCAGCATTGGAGGCGGGTCGGGGAGCAATCAGCCCCAGCATTTT. Amino acids: CASIGGGSGSNQPQHF.

In nucleotides, the CDR3 is TGTGCCACCAGCATTCCGGCAGGGATTGACAATCAGCCCCAGCATTTT. Its translation: CATSIPAGIDNQPQHF. V usage is TRBV15 and J usage is TRBJ1-5; a weak D match, TRBD1 (5 bases). Germline CDR1 and CDR2: LNHNV and YYDKDF (reference sequence). The V end lost 4 bases, the J end lost 3 bases, and 16 bases lay between the germline ends. There are 16 residues in the CDR3.

The J gene is TRBJ1-1, the V gene TRBV19; 9 bases agree with TRBD1. CDR1 LNHDA and CDR2 SQIVND come from the germline V gene (reference sequence). The length of the CDR3 is 13 residues. The trim removed 2 bases at V and 11 bases at J, leaving 6 bases unmatched. The DNA of the CDR3 is TGTGCCAGTAGTATAATAACAGGGGGCTCTGCTTTCTTT. It codes for CASSIITGGSAFF.